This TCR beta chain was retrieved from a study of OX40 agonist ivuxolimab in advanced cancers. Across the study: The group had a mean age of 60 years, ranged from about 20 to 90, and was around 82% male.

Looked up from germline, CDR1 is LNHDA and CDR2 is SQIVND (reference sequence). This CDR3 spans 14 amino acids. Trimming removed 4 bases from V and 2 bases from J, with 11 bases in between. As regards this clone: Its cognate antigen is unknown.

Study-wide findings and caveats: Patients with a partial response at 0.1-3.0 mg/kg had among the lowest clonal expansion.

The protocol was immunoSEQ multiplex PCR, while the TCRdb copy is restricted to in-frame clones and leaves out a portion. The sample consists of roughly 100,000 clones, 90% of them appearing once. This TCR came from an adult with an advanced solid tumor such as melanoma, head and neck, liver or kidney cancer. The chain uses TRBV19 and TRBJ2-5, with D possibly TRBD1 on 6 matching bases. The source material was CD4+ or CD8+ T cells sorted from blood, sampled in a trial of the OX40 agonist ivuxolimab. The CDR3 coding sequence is TGTGCCAGTAGTAGACAGGCTTCTCAAGAGACCCAGTACTTC. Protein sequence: CASSRQASQETQYF.